This TCR beta chain was observed in a study of blood T cell repertoires in COVID-19. Authors' methods: Amplification with reference gene primers provided the estimates of nucleated cell counts. Sequenced by immunoSEQ multiplex PCR; TCRdb stores in-frame clones only, minus some. V and J calls plus clone size are reproduced from that table; the DNA served to infer D and trimming. The table records approximately 350,000 clones, more than 70% of them present only once. CDR1 SGHNT and CDR2 YYREEE come from the germline V gene (reference sequence). The CDR3 covers 15 residues. With V trimmed by 4 bases and J by 6 bases, 13 bases remained unmatched.

The chain has TRBV5-4 and TRBJ2-7; 7 nucleotides agree with TRBD1. Specimen: peripheral blood. The origin of this receptor is a young man with active or convalescent COVID-19. The CDR3 nucleotides read TGTGCCAGCAGCGCAGGTCAGGGGGAATGGCGCGAGCAGTACTTC. This codes for CASSAGQGEWREQYF.